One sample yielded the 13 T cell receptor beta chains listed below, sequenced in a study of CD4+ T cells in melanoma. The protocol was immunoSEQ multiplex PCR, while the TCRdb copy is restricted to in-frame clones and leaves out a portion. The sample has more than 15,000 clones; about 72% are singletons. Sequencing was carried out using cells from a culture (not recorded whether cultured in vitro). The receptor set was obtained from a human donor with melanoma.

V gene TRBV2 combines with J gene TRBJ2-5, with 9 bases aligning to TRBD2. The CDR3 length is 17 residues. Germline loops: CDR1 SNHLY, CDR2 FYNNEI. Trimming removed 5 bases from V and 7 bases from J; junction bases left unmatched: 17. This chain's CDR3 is CASSRGGSGGGQRTQYF. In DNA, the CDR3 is TGTGCCAGCAGTCGGGGGGGTAGCGGGGGAGGCCAAAGGACCCAGTACTTC.

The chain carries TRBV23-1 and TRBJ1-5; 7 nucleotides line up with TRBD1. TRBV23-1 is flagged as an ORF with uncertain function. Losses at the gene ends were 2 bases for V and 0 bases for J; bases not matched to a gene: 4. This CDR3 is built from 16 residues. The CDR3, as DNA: TGCGCCAGCAGTCAAACGGCAGGGGGTAGCAATCAGCCCCAGCATTTT. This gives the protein CASSQTAGGSNQPQHF.

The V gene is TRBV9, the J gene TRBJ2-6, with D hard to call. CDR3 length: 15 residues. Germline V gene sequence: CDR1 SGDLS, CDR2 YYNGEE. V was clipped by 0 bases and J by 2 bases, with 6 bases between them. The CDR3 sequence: CASSVAPTGANVLTF. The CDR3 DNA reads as TGTGCCAGCAGCGTAGCCCCCACTGGGGCCAACGTCCTGACTTTC.

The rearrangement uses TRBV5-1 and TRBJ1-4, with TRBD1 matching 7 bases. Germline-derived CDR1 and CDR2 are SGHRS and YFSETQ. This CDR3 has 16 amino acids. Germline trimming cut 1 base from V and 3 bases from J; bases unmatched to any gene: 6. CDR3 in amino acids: CASSLTVQGANEKLFF. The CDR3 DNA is TGCGCCAGCAGCTTGACCGTGCAGGGGGCTAATGAAAAACTGTTTTTT.

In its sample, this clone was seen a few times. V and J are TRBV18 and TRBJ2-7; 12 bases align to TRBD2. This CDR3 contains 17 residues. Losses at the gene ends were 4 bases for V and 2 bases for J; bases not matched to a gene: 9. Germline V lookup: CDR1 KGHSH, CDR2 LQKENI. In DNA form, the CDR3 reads TGTGCCAGCTCACTTAACTCTGGACTAGCGGGGACCTACGAGCAGTACTTC. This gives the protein CASSLNSGLAGTYEQYF.

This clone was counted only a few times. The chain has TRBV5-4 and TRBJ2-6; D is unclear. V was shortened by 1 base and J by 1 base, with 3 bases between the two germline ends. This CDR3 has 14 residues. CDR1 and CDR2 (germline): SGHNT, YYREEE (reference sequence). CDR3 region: CASSLKSGANVLTF. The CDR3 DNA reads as TGTGCCAGCAGCTTGAAATCTGGGGCCAACGTCCTGACTTTC.

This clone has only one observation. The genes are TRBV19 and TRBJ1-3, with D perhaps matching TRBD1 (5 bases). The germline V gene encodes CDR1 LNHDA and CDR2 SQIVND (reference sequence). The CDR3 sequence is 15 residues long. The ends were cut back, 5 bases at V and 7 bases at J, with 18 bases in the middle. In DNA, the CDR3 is TGTGCCAGTAGTTTCCGTACTGCGGGGCGGAACACCATATATTTT. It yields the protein CASSFRTAGRNTIYF.

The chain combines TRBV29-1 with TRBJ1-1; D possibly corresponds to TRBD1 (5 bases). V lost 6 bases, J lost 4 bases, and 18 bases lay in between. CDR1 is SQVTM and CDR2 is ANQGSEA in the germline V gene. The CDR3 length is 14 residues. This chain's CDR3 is CSVVRQGWGTEAFF. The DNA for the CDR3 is TGCAGCGTGGTCCGGCAGGGATGGGGCACTGAAGCTTTCTTT.

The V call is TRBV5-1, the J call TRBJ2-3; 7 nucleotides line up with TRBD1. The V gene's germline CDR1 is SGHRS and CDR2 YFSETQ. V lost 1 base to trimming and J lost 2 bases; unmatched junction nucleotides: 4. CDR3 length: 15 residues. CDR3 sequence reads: CASSLWGQLTDTQYF. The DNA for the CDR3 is TGCGCCAGCAGCTTGTGGGGACAGCTCACAGATACGCAGTATTTT.

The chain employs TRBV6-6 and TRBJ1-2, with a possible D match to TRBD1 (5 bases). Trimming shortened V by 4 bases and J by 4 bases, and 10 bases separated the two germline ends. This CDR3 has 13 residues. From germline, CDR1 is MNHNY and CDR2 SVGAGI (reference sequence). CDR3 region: CASSSDTVYGYTF. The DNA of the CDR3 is TGTGCCAGCAGTTCGGACACCGTCTATGGCTACACCTTC.

The CDR3 reads CASKVGFGTDTQYF. DNA of the CDR3: TGTGCTAGTAAAGTGGGGTTTGGGACAGATACGCAGTATTTT. This chain connects TRBV12-5 to TRBJ2-3; D is uncertain. CDR1 LGHNT and CDR2 FRNRAP come from the germline V gene. V was pared by 8 bases and J by 3 bases, with 15 bases between. CDR3 length: 14 residues.

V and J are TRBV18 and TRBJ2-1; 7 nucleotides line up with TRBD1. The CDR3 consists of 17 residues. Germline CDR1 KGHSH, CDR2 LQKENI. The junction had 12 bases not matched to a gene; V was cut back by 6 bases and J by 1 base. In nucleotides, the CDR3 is TGTGCCAGCTCGCAGATAGACAGGGTGTTTTCCTACAATGAGCAGTTCTTC. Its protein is CASSQIDRVFSYNEQFF.

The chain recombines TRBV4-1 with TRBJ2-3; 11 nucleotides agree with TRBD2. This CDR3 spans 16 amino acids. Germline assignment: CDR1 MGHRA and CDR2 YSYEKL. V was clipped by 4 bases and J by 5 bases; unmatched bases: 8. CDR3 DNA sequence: TGCGCCAGCAGCCGTGATAGCGGGGGGGTGGTAGATACGCAGTATTTT. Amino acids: CASSRDSGGVVDTQYF.